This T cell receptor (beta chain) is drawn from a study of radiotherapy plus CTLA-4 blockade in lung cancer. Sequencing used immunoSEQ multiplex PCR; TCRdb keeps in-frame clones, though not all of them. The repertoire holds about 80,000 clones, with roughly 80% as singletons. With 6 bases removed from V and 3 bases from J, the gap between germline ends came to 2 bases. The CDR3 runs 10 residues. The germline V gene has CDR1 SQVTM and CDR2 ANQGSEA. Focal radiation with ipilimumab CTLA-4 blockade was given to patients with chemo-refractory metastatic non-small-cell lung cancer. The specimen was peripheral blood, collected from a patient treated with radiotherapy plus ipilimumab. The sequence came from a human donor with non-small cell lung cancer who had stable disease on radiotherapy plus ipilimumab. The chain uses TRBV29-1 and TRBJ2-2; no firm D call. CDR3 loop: CSVYTGELFF. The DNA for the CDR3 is TGCAGCGTCTACACCGGGGAGCTGTTTTTT.